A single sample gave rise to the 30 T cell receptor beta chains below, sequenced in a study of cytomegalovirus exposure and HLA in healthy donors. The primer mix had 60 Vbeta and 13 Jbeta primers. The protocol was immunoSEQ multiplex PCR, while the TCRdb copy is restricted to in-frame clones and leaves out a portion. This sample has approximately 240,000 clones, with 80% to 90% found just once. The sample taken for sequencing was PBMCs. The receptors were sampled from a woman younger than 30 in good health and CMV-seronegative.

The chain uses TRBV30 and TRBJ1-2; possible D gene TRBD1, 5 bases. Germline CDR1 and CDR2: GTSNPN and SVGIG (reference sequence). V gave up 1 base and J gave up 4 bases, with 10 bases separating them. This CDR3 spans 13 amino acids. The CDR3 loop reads CAWSGPGSYGYTF. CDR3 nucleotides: TGTGCCTGGAGTGGTCCAGGGTCCTATGGCTACACCTTC.

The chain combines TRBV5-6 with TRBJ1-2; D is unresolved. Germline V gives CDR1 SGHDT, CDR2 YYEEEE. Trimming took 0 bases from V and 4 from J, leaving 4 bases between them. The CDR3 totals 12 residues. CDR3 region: CASSLALYGYTF. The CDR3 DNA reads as TGTGCCAGCAGCTTGGCCCTCTATGGCTACACCTTC.

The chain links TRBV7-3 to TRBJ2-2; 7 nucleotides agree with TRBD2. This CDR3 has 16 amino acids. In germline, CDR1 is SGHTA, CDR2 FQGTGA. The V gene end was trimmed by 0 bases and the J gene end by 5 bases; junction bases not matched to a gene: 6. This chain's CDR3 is CASSLTTAGVTGELFF. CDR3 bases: TGTGCCAGCAGCTTAACTACCGCGGGAGTGACCGGGGAGCTGTTTTTT.

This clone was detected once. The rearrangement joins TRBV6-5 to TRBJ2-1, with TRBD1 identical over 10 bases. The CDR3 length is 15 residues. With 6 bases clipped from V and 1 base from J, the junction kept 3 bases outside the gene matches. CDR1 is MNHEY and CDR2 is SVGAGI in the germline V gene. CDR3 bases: TGTGCCAGCAGCCGACAGGGGGCGTCCTACAATGAGCAGTTCTTC. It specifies CASSRQGASYNEQFF.

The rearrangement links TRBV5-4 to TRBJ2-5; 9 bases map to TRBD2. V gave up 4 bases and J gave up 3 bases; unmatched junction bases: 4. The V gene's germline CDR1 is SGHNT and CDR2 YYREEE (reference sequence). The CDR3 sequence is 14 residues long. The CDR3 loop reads CASSISGGKETQYF. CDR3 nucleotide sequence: TGTGCCAGCAGCATTAGCGGGGGCAAAGAGACCCAGTACTTC.

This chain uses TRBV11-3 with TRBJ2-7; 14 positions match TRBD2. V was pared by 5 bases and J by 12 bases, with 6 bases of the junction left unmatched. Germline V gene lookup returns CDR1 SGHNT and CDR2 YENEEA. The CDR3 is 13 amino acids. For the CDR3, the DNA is TGTGCCAGCAGCCCCGAGGGACTAGCGGGAGTGTACTTC. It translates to CASSPEGLAGVYF.

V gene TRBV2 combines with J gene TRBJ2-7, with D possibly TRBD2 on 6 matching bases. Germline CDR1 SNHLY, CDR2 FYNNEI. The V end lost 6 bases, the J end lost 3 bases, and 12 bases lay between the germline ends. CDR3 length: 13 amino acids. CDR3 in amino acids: CASRAGINYEQYF. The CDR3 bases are TGTGCCAGCAGGGCGGGGATCAACTACGAGCAGTACTTC.

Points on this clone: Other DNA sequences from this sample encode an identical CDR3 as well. DNA for the CDR3: TGCGCCAGCAGCCAAGGACTAGCCTACGAGCAGTACTTC. It yields the protein CASSQGLAYEQYF. V and J are TRBV4-3 and TRBJ2-7; TRBD2 might be the D (6 bases). This CDR3 has 13 amino acids. The germline V and J ends were trimmed by 1 base and 2 bases, with 6 bases remaining between them. Germline values: CDR1 LGHNA, CDR2 YSLEER.

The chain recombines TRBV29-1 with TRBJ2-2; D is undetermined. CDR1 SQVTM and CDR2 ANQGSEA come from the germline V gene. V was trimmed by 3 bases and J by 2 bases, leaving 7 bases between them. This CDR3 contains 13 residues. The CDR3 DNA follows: TGCAGCGTTGAGAGGAGAAACACCGGGGAGCTGTTTTTT. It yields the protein CSVERRNTGELFF.

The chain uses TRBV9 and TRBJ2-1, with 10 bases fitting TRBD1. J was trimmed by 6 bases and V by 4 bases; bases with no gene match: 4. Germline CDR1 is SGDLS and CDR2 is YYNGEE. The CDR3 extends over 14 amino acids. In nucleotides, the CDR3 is TGTGCCAGCAGCAGACGGACAGGGGGCAATGAGCAGTTCTTC. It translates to CASSRRTGGNEQFF. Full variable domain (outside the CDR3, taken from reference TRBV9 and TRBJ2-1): DSGVTQTPKHLITATGQRVTLRCSPRSGDLSVYWYQQSLDQGLQFLIQYYNGEERAKGNILERFSAQQFPDLHSELNLSSLELGDSALYFCASSRRTGGNEQFFGPGTRLTVL.

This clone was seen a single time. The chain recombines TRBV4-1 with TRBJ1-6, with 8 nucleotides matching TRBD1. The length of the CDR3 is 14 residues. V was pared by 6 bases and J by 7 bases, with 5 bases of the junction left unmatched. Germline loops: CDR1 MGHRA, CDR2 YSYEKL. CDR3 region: CASRRTGGNSPLHF. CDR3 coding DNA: TGCGCCAGCAGAAGAACAGGGGGGAATTCACCCCTCCACTTT.

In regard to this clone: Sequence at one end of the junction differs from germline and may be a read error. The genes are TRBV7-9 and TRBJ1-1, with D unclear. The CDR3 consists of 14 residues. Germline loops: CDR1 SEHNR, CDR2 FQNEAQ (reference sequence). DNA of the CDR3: TGTTCCAGCAGCCTGGCCGGGATCCTTAGAGGCGCTTTCTTT. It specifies CSSSLAGILRGAFF. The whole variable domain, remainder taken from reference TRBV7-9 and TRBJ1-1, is DTGVSQNPRHKITKRGQNVTFRCDPISEHNRLYWYRQTLGQGPEFLTYFQNEAQLEKSRLLSDRFSAERPKGSFSTLEIQRTEQGDSAMYLCSSSLAGILRGAFFGQGTRLTVV.

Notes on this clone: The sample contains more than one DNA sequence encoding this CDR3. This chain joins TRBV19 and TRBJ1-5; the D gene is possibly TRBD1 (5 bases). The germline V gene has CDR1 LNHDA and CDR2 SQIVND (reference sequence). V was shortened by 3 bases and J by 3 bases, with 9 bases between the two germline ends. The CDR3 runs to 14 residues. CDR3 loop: CASSIPGYNQPQHF. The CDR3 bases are TGTGCCAGTAGTATTCCAGGGTACAATCAGCCCCAGCATTTT.

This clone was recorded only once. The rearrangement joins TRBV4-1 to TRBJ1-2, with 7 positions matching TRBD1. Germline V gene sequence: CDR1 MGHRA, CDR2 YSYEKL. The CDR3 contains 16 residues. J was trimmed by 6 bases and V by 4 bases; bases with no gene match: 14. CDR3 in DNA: TGCGCCAGCAGCCTTCAACCGCTGGAGGGGGCGCATGGCTACACCTTC. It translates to CASSLQPLEGAHGYTF.

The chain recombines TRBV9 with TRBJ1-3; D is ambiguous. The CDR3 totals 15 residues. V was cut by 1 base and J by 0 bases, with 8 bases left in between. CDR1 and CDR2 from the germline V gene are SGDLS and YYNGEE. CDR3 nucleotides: TGTGCCAGCAGCGTAATAGGAGCCTCTGGAAACACCATATATTTT. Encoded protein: CASSVIGASGNTIYF. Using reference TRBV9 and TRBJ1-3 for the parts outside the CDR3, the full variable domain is DSGVTQTPKHLITATGQRVTLRCSPRSGDLSVYWYQQSLDQGLQFLIQYYNGEERAKGNILERFSAQQFPDLHSELNLSSLELGDSALYFCASSVIGASGNTIYFGEGSWLTVV.

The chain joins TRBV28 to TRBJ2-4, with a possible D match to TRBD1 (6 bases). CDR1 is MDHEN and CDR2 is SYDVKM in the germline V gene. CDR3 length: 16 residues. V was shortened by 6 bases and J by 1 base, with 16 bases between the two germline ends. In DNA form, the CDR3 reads TGTGCCAGCAGGACGACAGGATTCGGTGCCAAAAACATTCAGTACTTC. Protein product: CASRTTGFGAKNIQYF.

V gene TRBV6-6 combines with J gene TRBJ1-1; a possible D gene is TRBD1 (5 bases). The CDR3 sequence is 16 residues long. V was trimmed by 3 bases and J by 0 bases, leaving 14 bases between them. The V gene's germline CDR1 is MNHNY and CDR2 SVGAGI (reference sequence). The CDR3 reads CASSYSRGLMNTEAFF. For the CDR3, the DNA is TGTGCCAGCAGTTATTCGCGGGGCCTTATGAACACTGAAGCTTTCTTT.

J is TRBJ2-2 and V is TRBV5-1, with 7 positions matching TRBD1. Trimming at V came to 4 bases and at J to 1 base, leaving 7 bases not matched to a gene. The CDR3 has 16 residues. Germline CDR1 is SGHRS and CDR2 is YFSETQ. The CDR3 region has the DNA TGCGCCAGCAGCCCCAGGGCAGGGGGGAACACCGGGGAGCTGTTTTTT. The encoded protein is CASSPRAGGNTGELFF.

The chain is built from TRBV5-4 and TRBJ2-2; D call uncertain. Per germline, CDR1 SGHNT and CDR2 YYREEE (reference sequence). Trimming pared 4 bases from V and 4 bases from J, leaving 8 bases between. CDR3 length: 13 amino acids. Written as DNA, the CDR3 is TGTGCCAGCAGCAAGCATGGCACCGGGGAGCTGTTTTTT. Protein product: CASSKHGTGELFF. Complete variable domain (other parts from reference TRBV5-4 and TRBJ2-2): ETGVTQSPTHLIKTRGQQVTLRCSSQSGHNTVSWYQQALGQGPQFIFQYYREEENGRGNFPPRFSGLQFPNYSSELNVNALELDDSALYLCASSKHGTGELFFGEGSRLTVL.

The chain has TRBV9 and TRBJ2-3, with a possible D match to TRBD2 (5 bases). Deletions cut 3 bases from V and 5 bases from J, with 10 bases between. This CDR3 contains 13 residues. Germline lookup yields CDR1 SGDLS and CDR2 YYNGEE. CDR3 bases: TGTGCCAGCAGCGCCCTAACTAGAGATACGCAGTATTTT. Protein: CASSALTRDTQYF.

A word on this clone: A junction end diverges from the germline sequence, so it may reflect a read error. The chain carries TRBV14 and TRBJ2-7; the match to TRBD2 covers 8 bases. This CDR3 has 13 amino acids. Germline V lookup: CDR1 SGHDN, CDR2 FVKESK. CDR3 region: CAGSRTSWYEQYF. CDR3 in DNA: TGTGCCGGCAGCCGGACTAGCTGGTACGAGCAGTACTTC.

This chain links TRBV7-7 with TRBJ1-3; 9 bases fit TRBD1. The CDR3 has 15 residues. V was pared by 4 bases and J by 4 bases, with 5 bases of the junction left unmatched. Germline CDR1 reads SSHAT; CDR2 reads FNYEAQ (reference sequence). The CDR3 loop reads CASSSTGGPGNTIYF. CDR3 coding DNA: TGTGCCAGCAGCTCAACAGGGGGCCCGGGAAACACCATATATTTT. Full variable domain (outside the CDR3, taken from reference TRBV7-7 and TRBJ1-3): GAGVSQSPRYKVTKRGQDVTLRCDPISSHATLYWYQQALGQGPEFLTYFNYEAQPDKSGLPSDRFSAERPEGSISTLTIQRTEQRDSAMYRCASSSTGGPGNTIYFGEGSWLTVV.

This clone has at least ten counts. CDR3 protein: CASSGGGHTDTQYF. The CDR3 DNA reads as TGTGCCAGCAGTGGGGGGGGCCACACAGATACGCAGTATTTT. The V call is TRBV6-1, the J call TRBJ2-3, with D perhaps matching TRBD2 (7 bases). Germline CDR1 reads MNHNS; CDR2 reads SASEGT. The V end was cut by 4 bases, the J end by 2 bases, with 10 bases between. The CDR3 is 14 amino acids.

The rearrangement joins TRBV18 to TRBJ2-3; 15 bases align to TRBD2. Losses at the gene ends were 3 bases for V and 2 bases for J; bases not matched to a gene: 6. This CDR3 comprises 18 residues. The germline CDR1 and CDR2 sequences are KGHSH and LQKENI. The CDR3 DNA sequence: TGTGCCAGCTCACCTCCGGGACTAGCGGGGGGCGTCACAGATACGCAGTATTTT. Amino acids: CASSPPGLAGGVTDTQYF.

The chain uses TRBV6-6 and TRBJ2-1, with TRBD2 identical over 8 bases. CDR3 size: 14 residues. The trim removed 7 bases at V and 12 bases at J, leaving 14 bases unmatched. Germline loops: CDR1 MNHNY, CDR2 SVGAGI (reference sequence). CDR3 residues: CASKSPGTRSSQFF. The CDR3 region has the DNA TGTGCCAGCAAGTCCCCCGGGACTAGATCGTCGCAGTTCTTC.

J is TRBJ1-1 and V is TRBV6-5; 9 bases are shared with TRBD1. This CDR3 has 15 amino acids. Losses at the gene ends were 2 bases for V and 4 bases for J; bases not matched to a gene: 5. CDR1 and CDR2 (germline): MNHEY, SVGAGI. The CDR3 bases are TGTGCCAGCAGTTACACGGACAGGGGTGTCACTGAAGCTTTCTTT. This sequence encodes CASSYTDRGVTEAFF.

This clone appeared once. The CDR3 loop reads CASSPGEQLITGELFF. CDR3 DNA sequence: TGTGCCAGCAGCCCGGGGGAACAGCTCATCACCGGGGAGCTGTTTTTT. The V gene is TRBV11-2, the J gene TRBJ2-2; a possible D gene is TRBD2 (6 bases). Trimming took 5 bases from V and 4 from J, leaving 17 bases between them. The CDR3 totals 16 residues. Germline values: CDR1 SGHAT, CDR2 FQNNGV.

CDR3 region: CASGDSYYGYTF. CDR3 sequence (DNA): TGTGCCAGCGGAGACAGCTACTATGGCTACACCTTC. This chain links TRBV2 with TRBJ1-2, with D perhaps TRBD1 (5 bases). The CDR3 runs 12 residues. The V and J ends lost 8 bases and 3 bases respectively, with 10 bases between them. Germline loops: CDR1 SNHLY, CDR2 FYNNEI. The variable domain in full, with the rest retrieved from reference TRBV2 and TRBJ1-2, is EPEVTQTPSHQVTQMGQEVILRCVPISNHLYFYWYRQILGQKVEFLVSFYNNEISEKSEIFDDQFSVERPDGSNFTLKIRSTKLEDSAMYFCASGDSYYGYTFGSGTRLTVV.

DNA for the CDR3: TGTGCCACCAGCAGAGGACTAGCGGGAGGGGTAAATGAGCAGTACTTC. Amino acids: CATSRGLAGGVNEQYF. The chain couples TRBV15 to TRBJ2-7; 14 nucleotides match TRBD2. V was pared by 1 base and J by 7 bases, with 6 bases of the junction left unmatched. The CDR3 is 16 residues long. Germline lookup yields CDR1 LNHNV and CDR2 YYDKDF (reference sequence).

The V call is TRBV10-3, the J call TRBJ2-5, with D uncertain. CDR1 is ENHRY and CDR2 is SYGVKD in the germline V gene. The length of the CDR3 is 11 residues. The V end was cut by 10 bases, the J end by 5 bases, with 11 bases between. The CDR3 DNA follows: TGTGCCACGGGTGATCTGGAGACCCAGTACTTC. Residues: CATGDLETQYF.